These 12 T cell receptor beta chains came from one sample sequenced in a study of control samples from healthy donors and cancer patients. TCRdb's table, derived via immunoSEQ multiplex PCR, lists solely in-frame clones and lacks some. This sample's clone table lists around 190,000 clones. Sequenced input: blood. The receptors were sampled from a woman younger than 45 in good health.

The rearrangement joins TRBV6-1 to TRBJ2-2; D unresolved. From germline, CDR1 is MNHNS and CDR2 SASEGT. Trimming took 1 base from V and 4 from J, leaving 10 bases between them. The CDR3 covers 15 residues. The CDR3: CASSEGASVTGELFF. CDR3 nucleotides: TGTGCCAGCAGTGAAGGGGCCTCGGTCACCGGGGAGCTGTTTTTT.

V gene TRBV15 combines with J gene TRBJ1-5; no clear D. CDR1 and CDR2 from the germline V gene are LNHNV and YYDKDF (reference sequence). This CDR3 has 16 residues. V was pared by 0 bases and J by 2 bases, with 11 bases between. DNA for the CDR3: TGTGCCACCAGCAGAGATCTCAGTTTGCGCAATCAGCCCCAGCATTTT. This codes for CATSRDLSLRNQPQHF. Filled out from reference TRBV15 and TRBJ1-5, the complete variable domain reads DAMVIQNPRYQVTQFGKPVTLSCSQTLNHNVMYWYQQKSSQAPKLLFHYYDKDFNNEADTPDNFQSRRPNTSFCFLDIRSPGLGDTAMYLCATSRDLSLRNQPQHFGDGTRLSIL.

Written as DNA, the CDR3 is TGTGCCAGCAGCCCAGACCTGAACTTTGGAAACACCATATATTTT. Translating gives CASSPDLNFGNTIYF. This rearrangement joins TRBV5-4 to TRBJ1-3; D remains ambiguous. Germline lookup yields CDR1 SGHNT and CDR2 YYREEE (reference sequence). The CDR3 has 15 amino acids. Trimming left V 4 bases short and J 3 bases short, with 14 bases between.

The J gene is TRBJ1-6, the V gene TRBV4-1; D is perhaps TRBD1 (6 bases). V lost 4 bases and J lost 0, with 10 bases in between. The CDR3 totals 16 residues. Germline V gene sequence: CDR1 MGHRA, CDR2 YSYEKL. The CDR3 is CASSRGARSYNSPLHF. The CDR3 coding sequence is TGCGCCAGCAGCCGGGGGGCCCGCTCCTATAATTCACCCCTCCACTTT.

To note about this clone: The identical CDR3 is also encoded by other nucleotide sequences in the sample. The gene calls are TRBV6-5 and TRBJ1-1; no reliable D call. This CDR3 has 13 residues. Germline V lookup: CDR1 MNHEY, CDR2 SVGAGI. Trimming shortened V by 2 bases and J by 1 base, and 5 bases separated the two germline ends. CDR3 DNA sequence: TGTGCCAGCAGTTACCGGCGGAACACTGAAGCTTTCTTT. This translates into CASSYRRNTEAFF.

The rearrangement joins TRBV6-5 to TRBJ1-3; a weak D match, TRBD1 (6 bases). Trimming stripped 2 bases from V and 5 bases from J, with 10 bases between. Per the germline V gene, CDR1 is MNHEY and CDR2 is SVGAGI. The CDR3 has 14 residues. The CDR3 loop reads CASSYQQGRNTIYF. The CDR3 DNA reads TGTGCCAGCAGTTACCAGCAGGGGAGAAACACCATATATTTT.

The chain is built from TRBV4-1 and TRBJ2-1; D is ambiguous. This CDR3 has 16 residues. Trimming stripped 1 base from V and 7 bases from J, with 17 bases between. Germline V CDR1 and CDR2: MGHRA, YSYEKL. The CDR3 loop reads CASSQVGRTRRNEQFF. CDR3 nucleotides: TGCGCCAGCAGCCAAGTTGGCAGGACCCGAAGGAATGAGCAGTTCTTC.

CDR3 sequence reads: CASSGKGGNYGYTF. The CDR3 region has the DNA TGTGCCAGCAGCGGCAAGGGTGGTAACTATGGCTACACCTTC. The rearrangement uses TRBV7-9 and TRBJ1-2; D remains ambiguous. The length of the CDR3 is 14 residues. CDR1 SEHNR and CDR2 FQNEAQ come from the germline V gene (reference sequence). Trimming took 5 bases from V and 1 from J, leaving 11 bases between them.

V usage is TRBV28 and J usage is TRBJ2-4; no clear D. The CDR3 extends over 12 amino acids. V lost 5 bases and J lost 13, with 15 bases in between. CDR1 is MDHEN and CDR2 is SYDVKM in the germline V gene. The DNA for the CDR3 is TGTGCCAGCAGTCCGATACTGAAGTTCCAGTACTTC. Translating it yields CASSPILKFQYF.

The V call is TRBV15, the J call TRBJ1-5; TRBD1 might be the D (6 bases). The CDR3 is 15 residues long. Trimming took 0 bases from V and 5 from J, leaving 11 bases between them. CDR1 LNHNV and CDR2 YYDKDF come from the germline V gene (reference sequence). The chain's CDR3 is CATSREGRGDQPQHF. The CDR3 DNA reads TGTGCCACCAGCAGAGAAGGTAGGGGGGATCAGCCCCAGCATTTT.

Here the CDR3 reads CASSFVEGQPEAFF. For the CDR3, the DNA is TGTGCCAGCAGTTTCGTCGAGGGACAGCCTGAAGCTTTCTTT. The V and J genes are TRBV6-5 and TRBJ1-1, with 7 bases aligning to TRBD1. J lost 6 bases, V lost 4 bases, and 8 bases had no gene match. CDR1 and CDR2 from the germline V gene are MNHEY and SVGAGI. The CDR3 loop spans 14 amino acids.

This rearrangement joins TRBV6-5 to TRBJ1-5; D is uncertain. The V gene's germline CDR1 is MNHEY and CDR2 SVGAGI. The CDR3 is 15 residues long. Trimming took 0 bases from V and 3 from J, leaving 9 bases between them. CDR3 in amino acids: CASSYSRLPNQPQHF. CDR3 coding DNA: TGTGCCAGCAGTTACTCGAGGCTTCCCAATCAGCCCCAGCATTTT.